The table lists the clone carrying this T cell receptor (beta chain) with a few counts. CDR1 MDHEN and CDR2 SYDVKM come from the germline V gene. V trimming: 7 bases; J trimming: 2 bases; junction bases outside the gene matches: 14. This CDR3 spans 17 amino acids. The table came from immunoSEQ multiplex PCR; TCRdb's copy has only in-frame clones and leaves some out. The data show 200,000 or so clones, 85% to 90% seen once. The record originates from a study of blood T cell repertoires in COVID-19. The chain uses TRBV28 and TRBJ1-1, with 9 bases matching TRBD1. The clonotype was recovered from a woman aged 70-85 years with acute or convalescent COVID-19. Sample: peripheral blood. CDR3 amino acids: CASIPTGGARSNTEAFF. The CDR3 nucleotides are TGTGCCAGCATTCCCACAGGGGGCGCAAGGTCAAACACTGAAGCTTTCTTT.